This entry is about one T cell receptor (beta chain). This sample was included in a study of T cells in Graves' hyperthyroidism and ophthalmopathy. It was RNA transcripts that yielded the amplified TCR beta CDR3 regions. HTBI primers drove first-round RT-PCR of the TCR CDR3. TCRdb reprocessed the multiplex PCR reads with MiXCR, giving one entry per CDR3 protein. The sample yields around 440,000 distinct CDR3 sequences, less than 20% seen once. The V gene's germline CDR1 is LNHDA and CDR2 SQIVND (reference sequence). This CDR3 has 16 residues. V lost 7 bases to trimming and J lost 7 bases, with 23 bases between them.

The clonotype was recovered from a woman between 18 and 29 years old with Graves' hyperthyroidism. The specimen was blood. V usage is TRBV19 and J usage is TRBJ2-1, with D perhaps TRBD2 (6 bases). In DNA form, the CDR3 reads TGTGCCAGTACCGGGAGAGGATTAGCGGTTTCAAATGAGCAGTTCTTC. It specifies CASTGRGLAVSNEQFF.